Below are 11 T cell receptor beta chains sequenced from a single sample in a study of shared clonotypes between healthy human individuals. Profiled with immunoSEQ multiplex PCR; TCRdb holds only in-frame clones, not every one. The sample lists hundreds of thousands of clones, roughly four fifths occurring once. Sequenced sample: PBMCs. These receptors were collected from a woman aged 40 to 50 in good health. Some clones in this sample may be carry-over from other donors' samples.

J is TRBJ2-2 and V is TRBV28; 7 bases are shared with TRBD1. The germline V gene encodes CDR1 MDHEN and CDR2 SYDVKM. Germline trimming cut 2 bases from V and 1 base from J; bases unmatched to any gene: 4. The CDR3 length is 16 residues. The CDR3, as DNA: TGTGCCAGCAGTTTACCGGGACAGCAGAACACCGGGGAGCTGTTTTTT. It is translated as CASSLPGQQNTGELFF.

V usage is TRBV4-3 and J usage is TRBJ2-7, with 7 bases matching TRBD1. Per germline, CDR1 LGHNA and CDR2 YSLEER. The CDR3 has 15 residues. The V and J ends lost 0 bases and 0 bases, in that order; junction bases with no gene match: 2. CDR3 region: CASSQDWDSSYEQYF. The CDR3 nucleotides are TGCGCCAGCAGCCAAGATTGGGACAGCTCCTACGAGCAGTACTTC.

This clone was recorded only once. This sequence joins TRBV10-1 and TRBJ2-2; no reliable D call. The CDR3 sequence is 14 residues long. Germline loops: CDR1 WNHNN, CDR2 SYGVQD (reference sequence). The V gene lost 4 bases and the J gene lost 5 bases, with 11 bases spanning the gap. CDR3 residues: CASSVAGSTGELFF. In nucleotides, the CDR3 is TGCGCCAGCAGTGTGGCAGGCTCGACCGGGGAGCTGTTTTTT.

This chain connects TRBV2 to TRBJ1-4; D possibly corresponds to TRBD1 (5 bases). The CDR3 covers 11 residues. CDR1 is SNHLY and CDR2 is FYNNEI in the germline V gene. V shed 5 bases and J shed 12 bases, with 10 bases lying between them. CDR3 sequence: CASSQTGELFF. CDR3 coding DNA: TGTGCCAGCAGTCAAACGGGGGAACTGTTTTTT.

The chain recombines TRBV5-4 with TRBJ2-7; D might be TRBD1 (5 bases). The germline V gene encodes CDR1 SGHNT and CDR2 YYREEE (reference sequence). Trimming cost V 2 bases and J 3 bases, with 9 bases left between them. The CDR3 covers 13 residues. The CDR3 protein is CASSLPTDYEQYF. The CDR3 region has the DNA TGTGCCAGCAGCTTACCGACAGACTACGAGCAGTACTTC.

This clone has at least ten counts. This chain links TRBV11-2 with TRBJ2-2, with TRBD2 matching over 10 bases. This CDR3 has 15 amino acids. Germline values: CDR1 SGHAT, CDR2 FQNNGV. J lost 6 bases, V lost 1 base, and 2 bases had no gene match. CDR3 bases: TGTGCCAGCAGCTTAGTACTAGCGGGACCCGGGGAGCTGTTTTTT. Translation gives CASSLVLAGPGELFF.

This clone has only a few counts. This sequence joins TRBV7-2 and TRBJ2-7; D call uncertain. CDR3 length: 11 amino acids. Germline V gene sequence: CDR1 SGHTA, CDR2 FQGNSA. V lost 1 base and J 9 bases, leaving 7 bases between the germline ends. The DNA of the CDR3 is TGTGCCAGCAGCTTAGAGACCACGCAGTACTTC. Its protein product is CASSLETTQYF.

The chain combines TRBV11-2 with TRBJ2-7; 9 bases align to TRBD1. The V gene's germline CDR1 is SGHAT and CDR2 FQNNGV. CDR3 length: 14 amino acids. The V gene end was trimmed by 4 bases and the J gene end by 4 bases; junction bases not matched to a gene: 5. For the CDR3, the DNA is TGTGCCAGCAGCTCAACACAGGGGGCTTACGAGCAGTACTTC. Protein product: CASSSTQGAYEQYF.

The V gene is TRBV28, the J gene TRBJ2-7; D gene unclear. The CDR3 is 13 amino acids. The V gene's germline CDR1 is MDHEN and CDR2 SYDVKM. Deletions cut 6 bases from V and 3 bases from J, with 12 bases between. The CDR3 here is CASSRDSFYEQYF. CDR3 nucleotides: TGTGCCAGCAGCCGCGACTCATTCTACGAGCAGTACTTC.

This clone was found a few times. The chain couples TRBV7-9 to TRBJ1-1; D is perhaps TRBD1 (6 bases). V lost 2 bases to trimming and J lost 5 bases, with 9 bases between them. The CDR3 is 13 residues long. Germline loops: CDR1 SEHNR, CDR2 FQNEAQ (reference sequence). The CDR3 here is CASSLQQGTEAFF. CDR3 in DNA: TGTGCCAGCAGCTTACAACAGGGAACTGAAGCTTTCTTT.

This clone occurred a few times. J is TRBJ2-3 and V is TRBV6-5; 12 nucleotides line up with TRBD2. CDR3 length: 15 amino acids. V lost 4 bases, J lost 4 bases, and 3 bases stayed unmatched. Germline-derived CDR1 and CDR2 are MNHEY and SVGAGI. CDR3 residues: CASSFSSGRADTQYF. For the CDR3, the DNA is TGTGCCAGCAGTTTCTCTAGCGGGAGGGCAGATACGCAGTATTTT.